These 14 T cell receptor beta chains came from one sample sequenced in a study of shared clonotypes between healthy human individuals. Clones were read by immunoSEQ multiplex PCR, and TCRdb kept only the in-frame ones, dropping some. The sample holds 2.5 million or so clones, 85% to 95% seen once. The sequenced sample was naive CD4+ T cells sorted from blood. Subset specified: CD45RA+ positively selected. These receptor sequences come from a man aged 18 to 30 in good health.

This chain links TRBV2 with TRBJ2-7; 11 nucleotides agree with TRBD2. V dropped 7 bases and J dropped 7; count of bases not matched to a gene: 3. The V gene's germline CDR1 is SNHLY and CDR2 FYNNEI. The length of the CDR3 is 12 residues. The CDR3 loop reads CASILAGGEQYF. The CDR3 DNA reads as TGTGCCAGCATCCTAGCGGGAGGTGAGCAGTACTTC.

The CDR3 coding sequence is TGTGCCAGCAGTTTATATGGTGCCAGGGGTTCCTACTGGCCCCAGCATTTT. It specifies CASSLYGARGSYWPQHF. The rearrangement joins TRBV27 to TRBJ1-5, with a tentative D call TRBD1 (6 bases). The CDR3 covers 17 residues. The germline V gene has CDR1 MNHEY and CDR2 SMNVEV (reference sequence). Trimming shortened V by 1 base and J by 9 bases, and 22 bases separated the two germline ends.

This clone was picked up a small number of times. The chain couples TRBV19 to TRBJ1-1; no firm D call. This CDR3 region has 13 residues. Germline CDR1 LNHDA, CDR2 SQIVND (reference sequence). The CDR3: CTHSVLGNTEAFF. CDR3 DNA sequence: TGTACGCACAGTGTCCTTGGGAACACTGAAGCTTTCTTT.

This chain links TRBV6-5 with TRBJ2-3; D not resolved. The germline V gene has CDR1 MNHEY and CDR2 SVGAGI. CDR3 length equals 15 residues. The V end lost 4 bases, the J end lost 0 bases, and 11 bases lay between the germline ends. The CDR3 loop reads CASSSWGSSTDTQYF. The CDR3 DNA is TGTGCCAGCAGTTCCTGGGGTTCTAGCACAGATACGCAGTATTTT.

CDR3 bases: TGTGCCAGCAGCCGGAACGACAGGGCCCCGCAAGATGGCTACACCTTC. As protein: CASSRNDRAPQDGYTF. This chain joins TRBV5-8 and TRBJ1-2; 7 nucleotides line up with TRBD1. The CDR3 is 16 residues long. The germline V gene has CDR1 SGHTS and CDR2 YDEGEE. J lost 6 bases, V lost 4 bases, and 15 bases had no gene match.

The V and J genes are TRBV6-1 and TRBJ2-2; 7 nucleotides agree with TRBD2. Trimming at V came to 8 bases and at J to 0 bases, leaving 6 bases not matched to a gene. Germline V lookup: CDR1 MNHNS, CDR2 SASEGT. The CDR3 extends over 15 amino acids. CDR3 nucleotides: TGTGCCAGCGAATCGGGGGGTGCGAACACCGGGGAGCTGTTTTTT. Its protein product is CASESGGANTGELFF.

This rearrangement joins TRBV7-6 to TRBJ1-1, with D uncertain. Trimming cost V 1 base and J 5 bases, with 20 bases left between them. CDR3 length: 17 residues. Looked up from germline, CDR1 is SGHVS and CDR2 is FNYEAQ. The CDR3 loop reads CASSLGGIGSSGTEAFF. In nucleotides, the CDR3 is TGTGCCAGCAGCTTAGGTGGGATTGGGTCTAGTGGTACTGAAGCTTTCTTT.

The chain carries TRBV6-1 and TRBJ2-7, with a weak D call TRBD1 (5 bases). Trimming stripped 6 bases from V and 7 bases from J, with 13 bases between. Germline V gives CDR1 MNHNS, CDR2 SASEGT. The CDR3 extends over 12 amino acids. DNA for the CDR3: TGTGCCAGCAGCGCAGGGCTTTGGGAGCAGTACTTC. As protein: CASSAGLWEQYF.

A word on this clone: The same CDR3 can be traced to other DNA sequences in this sample. The chain couples TRBV5-4 to TRBJ2-5; tentative D call: TRBD1 (6 bases). The CDR3 has 13 amino acids. Germline V gene data show CDR1 as SGHNT and CDR2 as YYREEE (reference sequence). V was clipped by 4 bases and J by 2 bases, with 9 bases between them. The CDR3 DNA follows: TGTGCCAGCAGCAGGACAGTTCAAGAGACCCAGTACTTC. Its translation is CASSRTVQETQYF.

As for this clone: The same CDR3 is also encoded by other DNA sequences in this sample. The chain links TRBV5-1 to TRBJ1-2; 9 nucleotides line up with TRBD1. This CDR3 contains 15 residues. V lost 4 bases to trimming and J lost 3 bases; unmatched junction nucleotides: 7. Germline V lookup: CDR1 SGHRS, CDR2 YFSETQ. The CDR3 sequence: CASSPGQGSHYGYTF. DNA for the CDR3: TGCGCCAGCAGCCCGGGACAGGGTTCACACTATGGCTACACCTTC.

The chain joins TRBV5-6 to TRBJ2-3, with D possibly TRBD1 on 6 matching bases. V was pared by 0 bases and J by 1 base, with 15 bases between. CDR1 SGHDT and CDR2 YYEEEE come from the germline V gene. This CDR3 has 17 amino acids. The CDR3 region has the DNA TGTGCCAGCAGCTTGGAAGGCAGGGGAAGAGGCACAGATACGCAGTATTTT. Translating gives CASSLEGRGRGTDTQYF.

This chain connects TRBV28 to TRBJ2-7, with D possibly matching TRBD1 (6 bases). The CDR3 consists of 14 residues. V was trimmed by 5 bases and J by 2 bases, leaving 13 bases between them. Germline V lookup: CDR1 MDHEN, CDR2 SYDVKM. The CDR3 spells CASSLTGITYEQYF. Here the CDR3 DNA reads TGTGCCAGCAGTCTGACAGGAATAACCTACGAGCAGTACTTC.

V gene TRBV9 combines with J gene TRBJ1-1; TRBD1 matches 8 bases. From germline, CDR1 is SGDLS and CDR2 YYNGEE. J was trimmed by 1 base and V by 0 bases; bases with no gene match: 8. The CDR3 loop spans 17 amino acids. Written as DNA, the CDR3 is TGTGCCAGCAGCGTAGGGGACCCAGGGGGCCCGAACACTGAAGCTTTCTTT. Protein product: CASSVGDPGGPNTEAFF.

About this clone itself: This sample includes further DNA sequences coding for the same CDR3. The J gene is TRBJ1-2, the V gene TRBV6-5; D unclear. The CDR3 contains 14 residues. V lost 0 bases, J lost 2 bases, and 7 bases lay in between. Germline V gene lookup returns CDR1 MNHEY and CDR2 SVGAGI. The CDR3 loop reads CASSYSRENYGYTF. In DNA, the CDR3 is TGTGCCAGCAGTTACTCGCGGGAAAACTATGGCTACACCTTC.